The present TCR beta chain was sequenced within a study of T-cell reconstitution after alpha-beta-depleted transplantation in children. The TCRbeta library was prepared with unique molecular identifiers. TCRdb fed the PCR reads into MiXCR, producing one record per CDR3 protein. The sample shows more than 120,000 distinct CDR3 sequences, 8.8% of them seen only once. Germline V gives CDR1 SQVTM, CDR2 ANQGSEA. Trimming removed 6 bases at V and 6 bases at J, with 17 bases between. This CDR3 comprises 13 residues. Notes on this clonotype: This may arise from a read error, as a much more abundant clone is one base away.

The material was PBMCs, mostly from graft donor cells, obtained 180 days after TCRalphabeta/CD19-depleted stem cell transplant. The sequence derives from a female patient aged 2-10 years who had a stem cell transplant for congenital amegakaryocytic thrombocytopenia, so the T cells may come from the graft donor. The gene calls are TRBV29-1 and TRBJ1-1; D remains unclear. CDR3 bases: TGCAGCGTCCTTCCCGAAGGTGTCGCTGAAGCTTTCTTT. This codes for CSVLPEGVAEAFF. The full variable domain, in which reference TRBV29-1 and TRBJ1-1 provide the parts outside the CDR3, is SAVISQKPSRDICQRGTSLTIQCQVDSQVTMMFWYRQQPGQSLTLIATANQGSEATYESGFVIDKFPISRPNLTFSTLTVSNMSPEDSSIYLCSVLPEGVAEAFFGQGTRLTVV.